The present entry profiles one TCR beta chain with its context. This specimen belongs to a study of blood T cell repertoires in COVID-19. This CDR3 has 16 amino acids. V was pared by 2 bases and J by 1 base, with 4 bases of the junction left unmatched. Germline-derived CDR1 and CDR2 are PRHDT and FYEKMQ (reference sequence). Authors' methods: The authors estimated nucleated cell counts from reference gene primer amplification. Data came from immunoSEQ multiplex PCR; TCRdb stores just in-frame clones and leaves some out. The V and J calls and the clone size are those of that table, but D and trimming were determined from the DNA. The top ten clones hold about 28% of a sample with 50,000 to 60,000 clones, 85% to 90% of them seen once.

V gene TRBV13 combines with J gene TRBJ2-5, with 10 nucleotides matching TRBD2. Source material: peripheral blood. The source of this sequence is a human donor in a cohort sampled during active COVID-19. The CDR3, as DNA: TGTGCCAGCAGCTTAAGGGCTAGCGGGGGCCAAGAGACCCAGTACTTC. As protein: CASSLRASGGQETQYF.